The T cell receptor beta chain under discussion was sequenced for a study of metastatic and nonmetastatic thyroid tumors. About the research overall: Repertoire data that came from the blood and tumor or nodule tissue of malignant and benign thyroid patients were compared. General study results and limits: Benign nodules were reported to have significantly lower TCR beta diversity than malignant thyroid tumors, in blood and tumor.

Thyroid surgery was preceded by no treatment in any patient. V lost 6 bases to trimming and J lost 0 bases, with 11 bases between them. There are 14 residues in the CDR3. Per germline, CDR1 KGHSH and CDR2 LQKENI. How the authors handled the data: Built for papillary thyroid cancer, a distant-metastasis classifier drew on CDR3 differences across clinicopathological groups. From the PCR reads, TCRdb re-called clones with MiXCR. For this entry, the V and J calls and clone size follow TCRdb and not the study's own pipeline. The sample has around 34,000 clones, about a fifth seen once. As regards this clone: As yet, its antigen is unknown.

This TCR derives from a male donor with papillary thyroid cancer or a benign thyroid nodule (not recorded which). Some clones in this sample may be carry-over from other donors' samples. This rearrangement joins TRBV18 to TRBJ1-1, with a tentative D call TRBD1 (6 bases). The sample comprised tumor tissue. Written as DNA, the CDR3 is TGTGCCAGCTCTGTTGACAGGTTGAACACTGAAGCTTTCTTT. It codes for CASSVDRLNTEAFF. Variable domain in full (rest from reference TRBV18 and TRBJ1-1): NAGVMQNPRHLVRRRGQEARLRCSPMKGHSHVYWYRQLPEEGLKFMVYLQKENIIDESGMPKERFSAEFPKEGPSILRIQQVVRGDSAAYFCASSVDRLNTEAFFGQGTRLTVV.